The 14 T cell receptor beta chains reported below all come from one sample, sequenced in a study of T-cell memory formation after mild COVID-19. Using its own MiXCR run on the 5' RACE reads, TCRdb lists one record per CDR3 protein. The data contain more than 150,000 distinct CDR3 sequences, approximately 18% of them singletons. The sequenced material came from PBMCs or a T cell subset sorted from them (not recorded which). The receptors originated from a man between 18 and 35 years old who had mild COVID-19 (a few samples of this study predate the infection). Cell type and time point are not known.

The sample holds a few counts of this clonotype. The chain recombines TRBV15 with TRBJ2-4, with TRBD2 as a possible D gene (6 bases). Germline V gene sequence: CDR1 LNHNV, CDR2 YYDKDF (reference sequence). V lost 0 bases and J lost 7, with 10 bases in between. The CDR3 has 14 amino acids. CDR3 DNA: TGTGCCACCAGCAGAGATAATGGGGGGAACATTCAGTACTTC. The encoded protein is CATSRDNGGNIQYF.

V usage is TRBV5-1 and J usage is TRBJ2-1; weak D call: TRBD2 (6 bases). Germline V gene lookup returns CDR1 SGHRS and CDR2 YFSETQ. CDR3 size: 15 residues. V gave up 4 bases and J gave up 9 bases, with 20 bases separating them. This CDR3 is CASSAGTSSEGEQFF. CDR3 DNA sequence: TGCGCCAGCAGCGCTGGGACTTCAAGTGAGGGTGAGCAGTTCTTC.

This chain joins TRBV5-1 and TRBJ2-7; tentative D call: TRBD1 (5 bases). The germline CDR1 and CDR2 sequences are SGHRS and YFSETQ. Trimming removed 0 bases from V and 2 bases from J, with 9 bases in between. The CDR3 runs 14 residues. As DNA, the CDR3 is TGCGCCAGCAGCTTGGCGGCAGGGACCTACGAGCAGTACTTC. Amino acid sequence: CASSLAAGTYEQYF.

The rearrangement uses TRBV5-6 and TRBJ1-4; tentative D call: TRBD1 (6 bases). Per germline, CDR1 SGHDT and CDR2 YYEEEE. Between the trimmed V and J ends, which lost 8 bases and 0 bases, there was a span of 17 bases. The CDR3 runs 16 residues. The CDR3 sequence is CASDRPQLATNEKLFF. The CDR3 coding sequence is TGTGCCAGTGACAGGCCACAACTTGCAACTAATGAAAAACTGTTTTTT.

The chain links TRBV5-6 to TRBJ2-7, with D hard to call. CDR1 is SGHDT and CDR2 is YYEEEE in the germline V gene. The ends were cut back, 4 bases at V and 0 bases at J, with 11 bases in the middle. This CDR3 region has 14 residues. The CDR3 DNA sequence: TGTGCCAGCAGCCCGAGTCCCAGCTCCTACGAGCAGTACTTC. Residues: CASSPSPSSYEQYF. The full variable domain, with the rest looked up from reference TRBV5-6 and TRBJ2-7, is DAGVTQSPTHLIKTRGQQVTLRCSPKSGHDTVSWYQQALGQGPQFIFQYYEEEERQRGNFPDRFSGHQFPNYSSELNVNALLLGDSALYLCASSPSPSSYEQYFGPGTRLTVT.

This clonotype was counted between two and nine times. The chain uses TRBV7-2 and TRBJ1-6, with D maybe TRBD1 (5 bases). Trimming shortened V by 5 bases and J by 6 bases, and 11 bases separated the two germline ends. The CDR3 totals 14 residues. From germline, CDR1 is SGHTA and CDR2 FQGNSA. The CDR3 here is CASSADSGNSPLHF. In DNA, the CDR3 is TGTGCCAGCAGCGCCGACAGCGGTAATTCACCCCTCCACTTT.

The V call is TRBV5-8, the J call TRBJ1-6; no clear D gene. Between the trimmed V and J ends, which lost 1 base and 5 bases, there was a span of 10 bases. CDR1 and CDR2 from the germline V gene are SGHTS and YDEGEE. CDR3 length: 15 amino acids. DNA for the CDR3: TGTGCCAGCAGCTTGTCTGGGGTAGATAATTCACCCCTCCACTTT. This gives the protein CASSLSGVDNSPLHF.

The genes are TRBV15 and TRBJ1-1; no definite D call. V was shortened by 2 bases and J by 0 bases, with 13 bases between the two germline ends. Germline loops: CDR1 LNHNV, CDR2 YYDKDF (reference sequence). CDR3 size: 16 residues. The CDR3 DNA reads TGTGCCACCAGCAGATCCCGGGATTTCATGAACACTGAAGCTTTCTTT. This codes for CATSRSRDFMNTEAFF.

V usage is TRBV11-2 and J usage is TRBJ1-1, with D maybe TRBD1 (5 bases). The CDR3 length is 11 residues. The germline V gene has CDR1 SGHAT and CDR2 FQNNGV. Trimming shortened V by 5 bases and J by 10 bases, and 11 bases separated the two germline ends. CDR3 loop: CASSGGGGAFF. The CDR3 DNA reads TGTGCCAGCAGCGGCGGGGGGGGAGCTTTCTTT.

This clonotype came up many times. This chain connects TRBV12-3 or TRBV12-4 to TRBJ2-2; 7 nucleotides line up with TRBD1. The CDR3 totals 16 residues. Trimming removed 7 bases from V and 0 bases from J; junction bases left unmatched: 8. This chain's CDR3 is CASKVLGGANTGELFF. The CDR3 DNA reads TGTGCCAGCAAGGTGCTAGGGGGCGCGAACACCGGGGAGCTGTTTTTT.

A few counts support this clonotype. The chain recombines TRBV7-2 with TRBJ1-2; the match to TRBD1 covers 10 bases. The CDR3 totals 14 residues. CDR1 and CDR2 from the germline V gene are SGHTA and FQGNSA. The ends lost 2 bases at V and 8 bases at J; junction bases unmatched: 5. This CDR3 is CASSLSGTGAGYTF. DNA of the CDR3: TGTGCCAGCAGCTTATCCGGGACAGGGGCAGGCTACACCTTC.

This clonotype came up a few times. The chain carries TRBV5-4 and TRBJ2-5; D is possibly TRBD1 or TRBD2 (5 bases each). The germline V gene has CDR1 SGHNT and CDR2 YYREEE (reference sequence). The germline V and J ends were trimmed by 10 bases and 1 base, with 20 bases remaining between them. This CDR3 has 15 residues. CDR3 residues: CAGAPSGSPQETQYF. CDR3 DNA: TGTGCCGGGGCCCCCTCAGGGAGTCCCCAAGAGACCCAGTACTTC.

This clonotype was seen only once. This sequence joins TRBV6-5 and TRBJ1-2, with D perhaps matching TRBD1 (5 bases). The CDR3 contains 15 residues. The V end lost 5 bases, the J end lost 8 bases, and 21 bases lay between the germline ends. CDR1 and CDR2 (germline): MNHEY, SVGAGI. As DNA, the CDR3 is TGTGCCAGCAGTCGTCGGGACGCAGGTTGGGGGGGCTACACCTTC. This sequence encodes CASSRRDAGWGGYTF.

This clonotype was detected only a few times. J is TRBJ2-2 and V is TRBV2; TRBD1 aligns across 8 bases. The CDR3 loop spans 14 amino acids. CDR1 and CDR2 from the germline V gene are SNHLY and FYNNEI. V gave up 8 bases and J gave up 6 bases; unmatched junction bases: 8. The CDR3 nucleotides read TGTGCCAGCCGAGCCTCGACAGGGGCCGGGGAGCTGTTTTTT. It specifies CASRASTGAGELFF.